The present entry profiles one T cell receptor beta chain with its context. No antigen is known for it. This may be a read error, as it is one base from a much larger clone. Amplification of TCR alpha and beta CDR3 regions from RNA used iRepertoire nested multiplex PCR. In TCRdb, the multiplex PCR reads were re-called with MiXCR into one record per CDR3 protein. The sample carries about 400,000 distinct CDR3 sequences, about 40% recorded once. These data originate in a study of glioma-infiltrating T cells. Study-wide context: Low-grade gliomas were grade II; glioblastomas were grade IV at initial diagnosis.

Study-wide results and caveats: Signature shared blood CDR3 motifs were enriched in low-divergence and depleted in high-divergence patients. Above-expected tissue-blood divergence occurred in all gliomas, most in low-grade ones.

The receptor was isolated from a human donor with low-grade glioma or glioblastoma, undergoing nonglioma brain surgery, or in good health (not recorded which). Specimen: glioma tissue, nonneoplastic brain tissue, or PBMCs (not recorded which).

The CDR3, as DNA: TGTGCCAGCAGTTGCGTCCCTCCCTACGAGCAGTACTTC. Translated, it gives CASSCVPPYEQYF. The gene calls are TRBV28 and TRBJ2-7; no definite D call. Trimming took off 4 bases at V and 2 bases at J, with 9 bases between the two ends. Germline CDR1 and CDR2: MDHEN and SYDVKM. The CDR3 runs to 13 residues.